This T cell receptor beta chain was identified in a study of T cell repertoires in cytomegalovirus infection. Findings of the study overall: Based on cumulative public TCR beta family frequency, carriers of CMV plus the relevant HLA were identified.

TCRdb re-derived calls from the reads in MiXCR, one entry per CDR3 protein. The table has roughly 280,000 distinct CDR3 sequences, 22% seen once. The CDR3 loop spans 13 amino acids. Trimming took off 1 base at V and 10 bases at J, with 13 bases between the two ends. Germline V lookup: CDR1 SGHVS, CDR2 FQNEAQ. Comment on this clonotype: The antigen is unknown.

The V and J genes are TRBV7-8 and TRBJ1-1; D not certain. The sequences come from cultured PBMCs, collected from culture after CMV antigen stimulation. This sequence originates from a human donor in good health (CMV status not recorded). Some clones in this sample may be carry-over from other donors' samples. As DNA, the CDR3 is TGTGCCAGCAGCTTAGATGAGGTGGGGAGAGCTTTCTTT. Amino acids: CASSLDEVGRAFF.